Sequencing of this T cell receptor beta chain was carried out in a study of blood T cell repertoires in COVID-19. TCRdb keeps only in-frame clones here, not all; method: immunoSEQ multiplex PCR. The sample has over 200,000 clones, around 88% seen once. This CDR3 spans 16 amino acids. Germline V gives CDR1 LGHDT, CDR2 YNNKEL (reference sequence). The V end lost 1 base, the J end lost 10 bases, and 22 bases lay between the germline ends. The specimen was PBMCs or T cells enriched from blood (not recorded which). The clonotype was recovered from a woman between 35 and 50 years old with acute COVID-19. The genes are TRBV3-1 (or the pseudogene TRBV3-2) and TRBJ1-1; no firm D call. The CDR3: CASSQGGKAHTARAFF. As DNA, the CDR3 is TGTGCCAGCAGCCAAGGAGGCAAAGCCCACACCGCGAGAGCTTTCTTT.